The clone carrying this TCR beta chain was recorded at least ten times. What it binds is unknown. Template material for TCR beta VDJ and CDR3 profiling consisted of genomic DNA. TCRdb recomputed calls from the reads with MiXCR, one row per CDR3 protein. The sample lists about 470,000 distinct CDR3 sequences, about a third occurring once. The data are from a study of CD8+CD57+ T cells in acquired aplastic anemia. Study summary: Sorted cells (CD4+ and CD8+) yielded DNA amounts that averaged about 3.4 ug. Broader study findings: Patients and controls turned out to have roughly 29 CD8+ CDR3 sequences in common.

The CDR3 length is 12 residues. Germline-derived CDR1 and CDR2 are DFQATT and SNEGSKA (reference sequence). V gave up 3 bases and J gave up 9 bases, with 9 bases separating them. Patients included in sequencing had previously demonstrated CD8+CD57+ cell expansion by flow cytometry. As a group, the patients uniformly had severe acquired aplastic anemia. Untreated patients provided the blood samples, with no therapy given before sampling. The gene calls are TRBV20-1 and TRBJ1-6; D gene uncertain. The sample taken for sequencing was sorted CD4+, CD8+, or CD8+CD57+ T cells (not recorded which) from PBMCs. This sequence was found in a human donor with aplastic anemia. CDR3 nucleotides: TGCAGTGCTAGCGATCGGAGTTCACCCCTCCACTTT. Encoded protein: CSASDRSSPLHF.